This T cell receptor (beta chain) appears in the sequencing data of a study of OX40 agonist ivuxolimab in advanced cancers. Study results and limitations: In a subset of nonresponders, normalized T-cell clonal expansion was also low.

Germline V lookup: CDR1 SGHNT, CDR2 YENEEA. V lost 1 base to trimming and J lost 1 base, with 8 bases between them. This CDR3 is 14 amino acids long. Using immunoSEQ multiplex PCR, the repertoire was profiled, and TCRdb retains in-frame clones only, with some absent. The sample lists 70,000 to 85,000 clones; 85% to 95% were seen once. Points on this clone: Its antigen is unknown.

The rearrangement links TRBV11-3 to TRBJ2-7; D is unresolved. This sample comprised CD4+ or CD8+ T cells sorted from blood, obtained in a trial of the OX40 agonist ivuxolimab. This clonotype was sampled from an adult with an advanced solid tumor such as melanoma, head and neck, liver or kidney cancer. CDR3 amino acids: CASSLAYASYEQYF. CDR3 nucleotides: TGTGCCAGCAGCTTAGCGTATGCTTCCTACGAGCAGTACTTC.